Below, one T cell receptor (beta chain) is given with its context. With 8 bases removed from V and 0 bases from J, the gap between germline ends came to 16 bases. This CDR3 has 15 residues. The germline V gene has CDR1 SEHNR and CDR2 FQNEAQ (reference sequence). Per the authors' pipeline: Scientists estimated how many nucleated cells there were by amplifying reference gene primers. Sequencing used immunoSEQ multiplex PCR; TCRdb keeps in-frame clones, though not all of them. Clone size and the V and J calls come from that table; the DNA yielded D and trimming. Of 50,000 to 70,000 clones listed, around 76% are singletons. The data stem from a study of blood T cell repertoires in COVID-19. Overall study: Sites across the United States, Italy and Spain contributed samples from acute and convalescent COVID-19. From T cells, B-cell-depleted T cells, or PBMCs came the material, which was cDNA or gDNA.

The specimen sequenced was peripheral blood. The rearrangement joins TRBV7-9 to TRBJ1-2; D not certain. This clonotype was obtained from a human donor in a cohort sampled during active COVID-19. This CDR3 is CASPSPTRTNYGYTF. The CDR3 bases are TGTGCCAGCCCATCACCGACAAGAACTAACTATGGCTACACCTTC.